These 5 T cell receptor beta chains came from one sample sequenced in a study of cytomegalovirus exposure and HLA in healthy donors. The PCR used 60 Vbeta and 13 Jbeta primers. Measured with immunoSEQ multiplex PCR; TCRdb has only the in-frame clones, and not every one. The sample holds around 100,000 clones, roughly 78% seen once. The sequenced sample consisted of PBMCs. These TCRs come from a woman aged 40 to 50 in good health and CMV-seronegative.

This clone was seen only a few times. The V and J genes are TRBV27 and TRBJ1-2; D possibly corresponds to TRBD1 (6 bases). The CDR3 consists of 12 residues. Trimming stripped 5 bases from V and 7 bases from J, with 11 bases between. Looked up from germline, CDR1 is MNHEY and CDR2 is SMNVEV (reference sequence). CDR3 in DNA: TGTGCCAGCAGTCTTACAGGGTTTGGCTACACCTTC. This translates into CASSLTGFGYTF.

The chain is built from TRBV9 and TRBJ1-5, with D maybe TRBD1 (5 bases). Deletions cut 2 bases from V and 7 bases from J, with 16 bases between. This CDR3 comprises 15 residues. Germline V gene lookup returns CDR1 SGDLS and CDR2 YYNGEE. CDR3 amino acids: CASSVGEQARQPQHF. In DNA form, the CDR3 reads TGTGCCAGCAGCGTTGGTGAACAGGCCCGCCAGCCCCAGCATTTT.

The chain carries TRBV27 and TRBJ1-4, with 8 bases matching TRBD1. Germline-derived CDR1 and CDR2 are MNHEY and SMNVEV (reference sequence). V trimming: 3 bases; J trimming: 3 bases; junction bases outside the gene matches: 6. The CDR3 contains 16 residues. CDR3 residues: CASSFHSQGANEKLFF. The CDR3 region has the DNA TGTGCCAGCAGTTTTCACTCACAGGGGGCTAATGAAAAACTGTTTTTT.

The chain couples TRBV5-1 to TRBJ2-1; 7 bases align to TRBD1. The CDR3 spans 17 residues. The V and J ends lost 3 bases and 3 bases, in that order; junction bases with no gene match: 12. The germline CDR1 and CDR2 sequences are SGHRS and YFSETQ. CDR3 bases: TGCGCCAGCAGCTCGGGCGTCACAGGGGACCTCTACAATGAGCAGTTCTTC. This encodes CASSSGVTGDLYNEQFF.

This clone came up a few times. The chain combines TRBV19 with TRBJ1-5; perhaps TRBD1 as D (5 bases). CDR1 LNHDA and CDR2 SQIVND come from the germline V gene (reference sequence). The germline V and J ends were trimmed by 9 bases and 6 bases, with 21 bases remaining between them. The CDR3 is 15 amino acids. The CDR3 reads CASSPVRGRGQPQHF. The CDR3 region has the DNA TGTGCCAGCTCCCCGGTTAGGGGTAGGGGTCAGCCCCAGCATTTT.